The 11 T cell receptor beta chains reported below all come from one sample, sequenced in a study of cytomegalovirus exposure and HLA in healthy donors. Repertoires were generated with immunoSEQ multiplex PCR, while TCRdb's copy carries only in-frame clones and drops some. Here the sample spans about 160,000 clones, approximately 96% being singletons. Sequences were obtained from PBMCs. These receptors were taken from a woman aged 18-30 years in good health and CMV-seronegative.

The gene calls are TRBV5-1 and TRBJ1-1, with 9 bases lining up with TRBD1. The CDR3 loop spans 17 amino acids. Germline CDR1 SGHRS, CDR2 YFSETQ. Trimming cost V 4 bases and J 0 bases; bases outside gene matches: 10. CDR3 sequence (DNA): TGCGCCAGCAGCGGGGGACAGGGTATATCCATGAACACTGAAGCTTTCTTT. It is translated as CASSGGQGISMNTEAFF.

The chain is built from TRBV23-1 and TRBJ2-7; D call uncertain. TRBV23-1 is annotated as an ORF whose role is uncertain. The CDR3 extends over 12 amino acids. V shed 5 bases and J shed 1 base, with 6 bases lying between them. Written as DNA, the CDR3 is TGCGCCAGCAGTGGCCAGTCCTACGAGCAGTACTTC. As protein: CASSGQSYEQYF.

The gene calls are TRBV6-5 and TRBJ2-4, with a possible D match to TRBD2 (6 bases). This CDR3 contains 15 residues. Germline V CDR1 and CDR2: MNHEY, SVGAGI. V was clipped by 5 bases and J by 3 bases, with 14 bases between them. The CDR3 region is CASSPPRGVKNIQYF. CDR3 sequence (DNA): TGTGCCAGCAGTCCCCCGCGGGGAGTCAAAAACATTCAGTACTTC.

The chain carries TRBV18 and TRBJ2-7; TRBD1 matches at 8 bases. Losses at the gene ends were 5 bases for V and 3 bases for J; bases not matched to a gene: 9. Germline CDR1 and CDR2: KGHSH and LQKENI. CDR3 size: 15 residues. The CDR3 is CASSSRDRRNYEQYF. The DNA for the CDR3 is TGTGCCAGCTCAAGCCGGGACAGGAGAAACTACGAGCAGTACTTC.

The rearrangement links TRBV7-8 to TRBJ2-7, with 13 bases identical to TRBD2. V trimming: 7 bases; J trimming: 0 bases; junction bases outside the gene matches: 9. This CDR3 contains 17 residues. Germline V gives CDR1 SGHVS, CDR2 FQNEAQ. The CDR3 is CASKTSGGTTSSYEQYF. The CDR3 DNA reads as TGTGCCAGCAAGACTAGCGGGGGGACGACGAGCTCCTACGAGCAGTACTTC.

CDR3 protein: CASSKDRPELYEQYF. The CDR3 nucleotides read TGCGCCAGCAGCAAAGACAGGCCCGAGTTATACGAGCAGTACTTC. The chain is built from TRBV5-1 and TRBJ2-7, with D perhaps TRBD1 (6 bases). Germline CDR1 and CDR2: SGHRS and YFSETQ. The CDR3 runs 15 residues. Between the trimmed V and J ends, which lost 4 bases and 4 bases, there was a span of 18 bases.

J is TRBJ1-1 and V is TRBV7-3; D remains unclear. V was trimmed by 1 base and J by 7 bases, leaving 13 bases between them. CDR3 size: 14 residues. Germline V gene data show CDR1 as SGHTA and CDR2 as FQGTGA. The CDR3 sequence: CASSLKAGNLEAFF. The CDR3 DNA follows: TGTGCCAGCAGCTTAAAGGCGGGTAACCTTGAAGCTTTCTTT.

This chain uses TRBV7-8 with TRBJ2-5; D ambiguous. With 1 base removed from V and 3 bases from J, the gap between germline ends came to 3 bases. Germline CDR1 SGHVS, CDR2 FQNEAQ. This CDR3 is 12 amino acids long. The CDR3 sequence is CASSLVEETQYF. The CDR3 DNA sequence: TGTGCCAGCAGCTTAGTAGAAGAGACCCAGTACTTC.

The chain recombines TRBV7-2 with TRBJ1-6, with 9 positions matching TRBD1. The CDR3 has 14 residues. Germline CDR1 SGHTA, CDR2 FQGNSA. Germline trimming cut 2 bases from V and 11 bases from J; bases unmatched to any gene: 4. CDR3 sequence: CASSLTGTGPPLHF. The CDR3 region has the DNA TGTGCCAGCAGCTTAACCGGGACAGGGCCACCCCTCCACTTT.

This rearrangement joins TRBV11-2 to TRBJ1-4; D gene ambiguous. V lost 3 bases, J lost 5 bases, and 19 bases lay in between. The CDR3 has 17 residues. CDR1 is SGHAT, CDR2 FQNNGV, per germline. CDR3 in DNA: TGTGCCAGCAGCTTCTTTCGGTCAGAGGTCCCGAATGAAAAACTGTTTTTT. This sequence encodes CASSFFRSEVPNEKLFF.

This clone was detected only once. Other nucleotide sequences from this sample produce the same CDR3. The rearrangement joins TRBV5-1 to TRBJ1-2, with TRBD1 as a possible D gene (5 bases). The CDR3 is 14 amino acids. Germline V gene lookup returns CDR1 SGHRS and CDR2 YFSETQ. V lost 0 bases to trimming and J lost 4 bases, with 10 bases between them. CDR3 residues: CASSLADSLYGYTF. Here the CDR3 DNA reads TGCGCCAGCAGCTTGGCAGACAGTCTCTATGGCTACACCTTC.